This record looks at one T cell receptor (beta chain) sequence and its context. The ends lost 1 base at V and 4 bases at J; junction bases unmatched: 1. CDR1 is MGHRA, CDR2 YSYEKL, per germline. The CDR3 spans 15 residues. These data come from a study of blood T cell repertoires in COVID-19. Background on the study: The United States, Italy and Spain were the sources of the acute and convalescent COVID-19 samples.

Source study methods: For nucleated cells, counts were estimated from reference gene primer amplification. The table came from immunoSEQ multiplex PCR; TCRdb's copy has only in-frame clones and leaves some out. V and J calls and clone size come straight from that table; D and trimming were deduced from the DNA. The sample records some 250,000 clones, roughly 76% being singletons. Material: peripheral blood. The gene calls are TRBV4-1 and TRBJ2-1; TRBD2 aligns across 10 bases. This sequence was found in a woman older than 75 with COVID-19, enrolled during active disease. The CDR3 sequence is CASSQGTSGYNEQFF. Here the CDR3 DNA reads TGCGCCAGCAGCCAAGGGACTAGCGGATACAATGAGCAGTTCTTC.